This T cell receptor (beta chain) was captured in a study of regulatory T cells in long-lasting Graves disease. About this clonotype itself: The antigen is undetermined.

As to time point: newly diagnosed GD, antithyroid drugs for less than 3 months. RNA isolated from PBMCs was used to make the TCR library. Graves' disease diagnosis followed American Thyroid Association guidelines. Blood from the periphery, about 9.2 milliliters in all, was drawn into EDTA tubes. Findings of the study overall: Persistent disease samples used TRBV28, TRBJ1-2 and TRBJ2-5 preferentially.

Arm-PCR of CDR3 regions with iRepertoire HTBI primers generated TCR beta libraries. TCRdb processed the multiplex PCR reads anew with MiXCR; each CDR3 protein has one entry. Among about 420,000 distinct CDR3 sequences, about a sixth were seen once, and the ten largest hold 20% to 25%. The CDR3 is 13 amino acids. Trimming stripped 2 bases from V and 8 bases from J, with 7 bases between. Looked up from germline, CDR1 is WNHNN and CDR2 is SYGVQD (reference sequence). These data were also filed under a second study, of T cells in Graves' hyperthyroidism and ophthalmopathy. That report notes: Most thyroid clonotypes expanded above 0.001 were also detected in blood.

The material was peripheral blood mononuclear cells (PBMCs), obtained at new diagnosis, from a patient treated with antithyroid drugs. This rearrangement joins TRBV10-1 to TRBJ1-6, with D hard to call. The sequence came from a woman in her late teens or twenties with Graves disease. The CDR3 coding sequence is TGCGCCAGCAGTGAGCAGGAGCATTCACCCCTCCACTTT. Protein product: CASSEQEHSPLHF.